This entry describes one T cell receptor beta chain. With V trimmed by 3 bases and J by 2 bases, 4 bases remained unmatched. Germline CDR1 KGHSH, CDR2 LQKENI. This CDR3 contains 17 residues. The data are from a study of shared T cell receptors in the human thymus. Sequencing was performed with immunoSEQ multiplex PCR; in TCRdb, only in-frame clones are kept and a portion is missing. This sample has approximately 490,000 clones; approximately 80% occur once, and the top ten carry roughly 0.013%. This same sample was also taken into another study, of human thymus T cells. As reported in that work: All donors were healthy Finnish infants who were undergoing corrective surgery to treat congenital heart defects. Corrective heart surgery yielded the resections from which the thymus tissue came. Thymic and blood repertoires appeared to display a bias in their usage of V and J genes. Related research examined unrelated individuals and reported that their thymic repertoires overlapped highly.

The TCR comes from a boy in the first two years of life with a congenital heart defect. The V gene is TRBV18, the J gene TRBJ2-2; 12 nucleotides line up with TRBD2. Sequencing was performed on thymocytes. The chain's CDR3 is CASSPRTSGTNTGELFF. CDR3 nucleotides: TGTGCCAGCTCACCGCGGACTAGCGGGACTAACACCGGGGAGCTGTTTTTT. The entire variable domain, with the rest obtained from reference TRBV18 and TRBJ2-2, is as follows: NAGVMQNPRHLVRRRGQEARLRCSPMKGHSHVYWYRQLPEEGLKFMVYLQKENIIDESGMPKERFSAEFPKEGPSILRIQQVVRGDSAAYFCASSPRTSGTNTGELFFGEGSRLTVL.